This paragraph covers one T cell receptor beta chain sequence. Some clones are missing from TCRdb's copy, which holds only in-frame ones; the method was immunoSEQ multiplex PCR. Among some 74,000 clones listed, approximately 90% were seen once. The data stem from a study of blood T cell repertoires in COVID-19. Across the study: The United States, Italy and Spain were the sources of the acute and convalescent COVID-19 samples. PBMCs, B-cell-depleted T cells, or T cells were the source of the cDNA or gDNA that made up the material.

Germline loops: CDR1 MNHEY, CDR2 SVGEGT. This CDR3 is built from 15 residues. Trimming left V 2 bases short and J 3 bases short, with 11 bases between. This sequence joins TRBV6-2 or TRBV6-3 and TRBJ1-5; D is ambiguous. The sequence was obtained from a middle-aged man with COVID-19, enrolled during active disease. Input material: peripheral blood. The CDR3 bases are TGTGCCAGCAGTTACCCCCCCGGGATCAATCAGCCCCAGCATTTT. This translates into CASSYPPGINQPQHF.